Only a few counts were recorded for the clone carrying this T cell receptor beta chain. Its antigen remains unknown. Researchers reported that TCR beta cDNA libraries carried unique molecular identifiers. TCRdb reanalysed the PCR reads using MiXCR and keeps one entry per CDR3 protein. The sample lists more than 450,000 distinct CDR3 sequences, around a third occurring once. The data originate from a study of post-analysis software for immune sequencing data. Study-level points and caveats: Roughly 5 TRBV segments occurring more often in patients than controls included TRBV5-6, TRBV5-1 and TRBV20-1. Controls' normalized Chao1 diversity significantly exceeded that of multiple sclerosis patients.

The CDR3 runs to 16 residues. Per the germline V gene, CDR1 is SGHRS and CDR2 is YFSETQ. Losses at the gene ends were 2 bases for V and 2 bases for J; bases not matched to a gene: 5. The sequencing input was blood. The TCR sequence derives from a girl aged 2 to 17 with multiple sclerosis. J is TRBJ2-3 and V is TRBV5-1; 10 bases agree with TRBD2. CDR3 loop: CASSFELAGLTDTQYF. CDR3 coding DNA: TGCGCCAGCAGCTTCGAACTAGCGGGGCTCACAGATACGCAGTATTTT.